The 30 T cell receptor beta chains in this list originate from one sample, sequenced in a study of blood T cells in healthy people across ages. Through a sample-barcoded 5' primer and a J-beta primer mix, a second PCR was run for roughly 6 to 11 cycles. TCRdb ran MiXCR on the 5' RACE reads and lists one entry per CDR3 protein. The sample contains 1 million to 1.2 million distinct CDR3 sequences, approximately 38% of which appear only once. The sequenced sample was blood. These receptors all come from a man aged 18 to 29 in good health.

J is TRBJ1-1 and V is TRBV27, with a weak D call TRBD1 (5 bases). Deletions cut 2 bases from V and 0 bases from J, with 10 bases between. The germline CDR1 and CDR2 sequences are MNHEY and SMNVEV (reference sequence). This CDR3 is 15 amino acids long. CDR3 nucleotide sequence: TGTGCCAGCAGTTTAGGGGCCCACCTGAACACTGAAGCTTTCTTT. Translating gives CASSLGAHLNTEAFF.

The rearrangement links TRBV12-3 or TRBV12-4 to TRBJ2-7, with 7 bases lining up with TRBD1. V lost 9 bases, J lost 2 bases, and 7 bases stayed unmatched. CDR3 length: 13 amino acids. In DNA, the CDR3 is TGTGCCAGTGCCCGGGACAGTGCCTACGAGCAGTACTTC. Protein: CASARDSAYEQYF.

There are a few counts of this clonotype. A much larger clone is a single base away; this may be a read error. The CDR3 DNA follows: TGTGCCAGCAGTGACGGGACAGGGGGCTATGGCTACACCTTC. Protein sequence: CASSDGTGGYGYTF. The chain is built from TRBV2 and TRBJ1-2; 11 nucleotides match TRBD1. The length of the CDR3 is 14 residues. V lost 3 bases and J lost 4; bases outside the gene matches: 1. Germline-derived CDR1 and CDR2 are SNHLY and FYNNEI.

V is TRBV9 and J is TRBJ2-7; no clear D gene. This CDR3 has 15 amino acids. Per germline, CDR1 SGDLS and CDR2 YYNGEE. The V end was cut by 0 bases, the J end by 0 bases, with 10 bases between. CDR3 in DNA: TGTGCCAGCAGCGTAGAGGCAGCGAGCTCCTACGAGCAGTACTTC. Translation gives CASSVEAASSYEQYF.

This clonotype was found once. The chain carries TRBV5-4 and TRBJ2-1; 7 nucleotides line up with TRBD2. This CDR3 has 15 amino acids. The V gene end was trimmed by 2 bases and the J gene end by 11 bases; junction bases not matched to a gene: 13. From germline, CDR1 is SGHNT and CDR2 YYREEE (reference sequence). The CDR3 spells CASSLGTTKTMKQFF. The CDR3 DNA follows: TGTGCCAGCAGCTTAGGGACTACGAAAACAATGAAGCAGTTCTTC.

The genes are TRBV29-1 and TRBJ2-5; D perhaps matches TRBD1 (6 bases). The V end was cut by 3 bases, the J end by 11 bases, with 16 bases between. The germline gives CDR1 SQVTM, CDR2 ANQGSEA. The CDR3 extends over 12 amino acids. CDR3 coding DNA: TGCAGCGTTGAGATACAGGGTAGTGAGCAGTACTTC. It translates to CSVEIQGSEQYF.

The DNA for the CDR3 is TGTGCCAGCAGCCCCCCCGGGGCATCCTACAATGAGCAGTACTTC. Its translation is CASSPPGASYNEQYF. The chain has TRBV11-3 and TRBJ2-1, with D perhaps given as TRBD1 or TRBD2 (5 bases each). The J call may be mistaken, given a closer DNA end match to TRBJ2-7. This CDR3 spans 15 amino acids. Germline V gene sequence: CDR1 SGHNT, CDR2 YENEEA.

The chain is built from TRBV7-9 and TRBJ1-1, with a weak D call TRBD1 (5 bases). V lost 4 bases to trimming and J lost 7 bases, with 16 bases between them. Per the germline V gene, CDR1 is SEHNR and CDR2 is FQNEAQ (reference sequence). The length of the CDR3 is 14 residues. The CDR3 reads CASSYAPMGGEAFF. Written as DNA, the CDR3 is TGTGCCAGCAGCTACGCCCCTATGGGGGGTGAAGCTTTCTTT.

This chain joins TRBV2 and TRBJ2-1; D call uncertain. The V and J ends lost 1 base and 6 bases respectively, with 4 bases between them. The CDR3 has 12 residues. Germline V lookup: CDR1 SNHLY, CDR2 FYNNEI. The CDR3 DNA sequence: TGTGCCAGCAGTGAAGTTGCCAATGAGCAGTTCTTC. This gives the protein CASSEVANEQFF.

This sequence joins TRBV20-1 and TRBJ2-7; tentative D call: TRBD1 (5 bases). Deletions cut 2 bases from V and 2 bases from J, with 10 bases between. Germline-derived CDR1 and CDR2 are DFQATT and SNEGSKA (reference sequence). The length of the CDR3 is 13 residues. The CDR3 here is CSARIKGTYEQYF. The CDR3 coding sequence is TGCAGTGCTAGAATTAAGGGGACCTACGAGCAGTACTTC.

V is TRBV20-1 and J is TRBJ2-1; the match to TRBD2 covers 8 bases. This CDR3 has 15 amino acids. The V gene's germline CDR1 is DFQATT and CDR2 SNEGSKA (reference sequence). V gave up 6 bases and J gave up 0 bases; unmatched junction bases: 7. CDR3 nucleotides: TGCAGTGCGGACTCTAGCGGGCACTCCTACAATGAGCAGTTCTTC. Translated, it gives CSADSSGHSYNEQFF.

The rearrangement joins TRBV4-3 to TRBJ2-3, with D possibly TRBD2 on 5 matching bases. Per germline, CDR1 LGHNA and CDR2 YSLEER. The CDR3 covers 17 residues. The V gene lost 0 bases and the J gene lost 2 bases, with 15 bases spanning the gap. This CDR3 is CASSQDTLSRVTDTQYF. CDR3 coding DNA: TGCGCCAGCAGCCAAGACACATTATCGAGGGTCACAGATACGCAGTATTTT.

Only a few counts were recorded for this clonotype. The chain recombines TRBV5-1 with TRBJ2-7; D remains unclear. Trimming pared 0 bases from V and 4 bases from J, leaving 8 bases between. The germline V gene encodes CDR1 SGHRS and CDR2 YFSETQ. CDR3 length equals 13 residues. The CDR3 bases are TGCGCCAGCAGCTTGGCCGTGGAGTACGAGCAGTACTTC. Translation gives CASSLAVEYEQYF.

As concerns this clonotype: Germline and junction disagree at one end, which may indicate a read error. This chain joins TRBV5-1 and TRBJ2-1; 7 bases align to TRBD1. Germline V gene data show CDR1 as SGHRS and CDR2 as YFSETQ. The CDR3 consists of 17 residues. CDR3 residues: CARSLGSSDRLYNEQFF. The CDR3 DNA sequence: TGCGCCAGGAGCTTGGGGTCCTCGGACAGGCTTTACAATGAGCAGTTCTTC.

This sequence joins TRBV27 and TRBJ1-1; D is possibly TRBD1 (5 bases). There are 14 residues in the CDR3. V was trimmed by 2 bases and J by 4 bases, leaving 11 bases between them. CDR1 MNHEY and CDR2 SMNVEV come from the germline V gene (reference sequence). CDR3 amino acids: CASSLRGGFTEAFF. The DNA of the CDR3 is TGTGCCAGCAGTTTAAGGGGAGGGTTCACTGAAGCTTTCTTT.

The V gene is TRBV12-3 or TRBV12-4, the J gene TRBJ2-3; 12 bases match TRBD2. The CDR3 runs 18 residues. V lost 6 bases and J lost 2; bases outside the gene matches: 12. CDR3 sequence (DNA): TGTGCCAGCAGCCATTCCACTGGACTAGCGGGGTCCACAGATACGCAGTATTTT. Protein product: CASSHSTGLAGSTDTQYF.

V gene TRBV4-3 combines with J gene TRBJ1-1; TRBD1 might be the D (6 bases). V lost 5 bases to trimming and J lost 1 base, with 17 bases between them. The CDR3 runs to 16 residues. Germline lookup yields CDR1 LGHNA and CDR2 YSLEER. CDR3 sequence: CASSARTGARNTEAFF. As DNA, the CDR3 is TGCGCCAGCAGCGCAAGAACGGGGGCGAGGAACACTGAAGCTTTCTTT.

This clonotype was counted a few times. The V call is TRBV7-3, the J call TRBJ1-1; D is undetermined. CDR3 length: 15 amino acids. The germline V and J ends were trimmed by 5 bases and 5 bases, with 18 bases remaining between them. Per the germline V gene, CDR1 is SGHTA and CDR2 is FQGTGA. In DNA form, the CDR3 reads TGTGCCAGCAGCGTAAGAGGGAGGGAGGATACTGAAGCTTTCTTT. This sequence encodes CASSVRGREDTEAFF.

To note about this clonotype: This clone may be a read error of a much larger clone one base away. The J gene is TRBJ2-3, the V gene TRBV6-6, with D possibly TRBD2 on 7 matching bases. The V end was cut by 6 bases, the J end by 5 bases, with 21 bases between. The CDR3 is 16 amino acids. Germline V CDR1 and CDR2: MNHNY, SVGAGI (reference sequence). In DNA form, the CDR3 reads TGTGCCAGCAGCTACGGGGCACTAGGGGGGGGAGATACGCAGTATTTT. This encodes CASSYGALGGGDTQYF.

This clonotype has just a few counts. This chain uses TRBV9 with TRBJ2-4; 11 positions match TRBD1. The V and J ends lost 3 bases and 8 bases, in that order; junction bases with no gene match: 4. Germline lookup yields CDR1 SGDLS and CDR2 YYNGEE. The CDR3 loop spans 14 amino acids. The CDR3 protein is CASSGDRGVDIQYF. Here the CDR3 DNA reads TGTGCCAGCAGCGGGGACAGGGGGGTTGACATTCAGTACTTC.

This chain uses TRBV7-9 with TRBJ1-1, with D possibly TRBD1 on 5 matching bases. V lost 1 base to trimming and J lost 6 bases, with 9 bases between them. CDR1 and CDR2 from the germline V gene are SEHNR and FQNEAQ (reference sequence). There are 13 residues in the CDR3. CDR3 coding DNA: TGTGCCAGCAGCTTAGTGGGGCTCCCTGAAGCTTTCTTT. This encodes CASSLVGLPEAFF.

The chain employs TRBV6-5 and TRBJ1-2; D gene ambiguous. Germline V gives CDR1 MNHEY, CDR2 SVGAGI. The CDR3 extends over 15 amino acids. V lost 0 bases, J lost 2 bases, and 10 bases lay in between. The CDR3 nucleotides read TGTGCCAGCAGTTACTCACAGACGGTAAACTATGGCTACACCTTC. Residues: CASSYSQTVNYGYTF.

The chain carries TRBV4-3 and TRBJ2-1; TRBD2 is a possible D gene (6 bases). This CDR3 contains 19 residues. Germline values: CDR1 LGHNA, CDR2 YSLEER. V lost 4 bases and J lost 4, with 26 bases in between. CDR3 DNA sequence: TGCGCCAGCAGCCGTGTTGGAGGGCCGCGTGGCGGGATATACAATGAGCAGTTCTTC. Translation: CASSRVGGPRGGIYNEQFF.

The gene calls are TRBV12-3 or TRBV12-4 and TRBJ1-5; no definite D call. The CDR3 has 14 residues. V lost 2 bases, J lost 3 bases, and 8 bases lay in between. The CDR3 loop reads CASSLNPTNQPQHF. CDR3 DNA: TGTGCCAGCAGTTTAAACCCTACCAATCAGCCCCAGCATTTT.

V usage is TRBV21-1 and J usage is TRBJ2-5; the table names TRBD2, a call not compared with the DNA. The J call could be wrong; TRBJ2-7 is a better fit for the DNA end. TRBV21-1 is deemed a pseudogene. The CDR3 has 14 amino acids. CDR3 residues: CASTGPSTLHEQYF. The CDR3 DNA reads as TGTGCCAGCACCGGGCCCTCGACCCTGCACGAGCAGTACTTC.

The gene calls are TRBV11-2 and TRBJ1-1, with a weak D call TRBD1 (5 bases). V lost 4 bases to trimming and J lost 8 bases, with 20 bases between them. Per the germline V gene, CDR1 is SGHAT and CDR2 is FQNNGV. This CDR3 has 15 residues. The CDR3 nucleotides read TGTGCCAGCAGCTCAATTCCGGGACCATCTCCGGAAGCTTTCTTT. This translates into CASSSIPGPSPEAFF. The full variable domain, in which reference TRBV11-2 and TRBJ1-1 provide the parts outside the CDR3, is EAGVAQSPRYKIIEKRQSVAFWCNPISGHATLYWYQQILGQGPKLLIQFQNNGVVDDSQLPKDRFSAERLKGVDSTLKIQPAKLEDSAVYLCASSSIPGPSPEAFFGQGTRLTVV.

The V and J genes are TRBV12-3 or TRBV12-4 and TRBJ2-1; 12 nucleotides agree with TRBD1. The CDR3 has 20 residues. V trimming: 2 bases; J trimming: 0 bases; junction bases outside the gene matches: 11. CDR3 sequence reads: CASSLPGTGGPKSSYNEQFF. The CDR3 nucleotides read TGTGCCAGCAGTTTACCCGGGACAGGGGGCCCCAAAAGCTCCTACAATGAGCAGTTCTTC.

The CDR3 nucleotides read TGTGCCAGCAGTCTCCTGGACAGCACAGATACGCAGTATTTT. It yields the protein CASSLLDSTDTQYF. V and J are TRBV6-5 and TRBJ2-3; no clear D gene. The V gene lost 5 bases and the J gene lost 0 bases, with 9 bases spanning the gap. The germline gives CDR1 MNHEY, CDR2 SVGAGI. CDR3 size: 14 residues.

This clonotype was seen only a few times. Here the CDR3 DNA reads TGTGCCAGCAGCGCCTACGACAGGGGGGCGGACAGAAACATTCAGTACTTC. This encodes CASSAYDRGADRNIQYF. V is TRBV9 and J is TRBJ2-4; 9 nucleotides match TRBD1. This CDR3 contains 17 residues. Trimming at V came to 3 bases and at J to 6 bases, leaving 13 bases not matched to a gene. Germline loops: CDR1 SGDLS, CDR2 YYNGEE.

This clonotype was counted only a few times. The chain is built from TRBV7-2 and TRBJ1-2; D is ambiguous. V lost 4 bases, J lost 8 bases, and 11 bases lay in between. The CDR3 has 12 residues. Germline V lookup: CDR1 SGHTA, CDR2 FQGNSA. CDR3: CASSSRSGGYTF. Here the CDR3 DNA reads TGTGCCAGCAGCTCCAGATCGGGGGGCTACACCTTC.